This T cell receptor (beta chain) was retrieved from a study of blood T cell repertoires in COVID-19 (dated by TCRdb to between 2020 and 2021). General notes on the study: Samples covering the acute and convalescent phases of COVID-19 were provided by collaborators in the United States, Italy and Spain. The material from the prospective study consisted of cDNA or gDNA derived from T cells, B-cell-depleted T cells, or PBMCs. The dataset comprised deeply sampled blood TCRbeta repertoires from subjects exposed to, actively infected with, or recovered from COVID-19. The repertoires were made available in a free public database intended to serve as a resource for research on the immune response to SARS-CoV-2. The samples were drawn from the first 160 participants of the ongoing ImmuneRACE study and from roughly 1,300 subjects provided by 6 global collaborators. Nearly every sample came with metadata listing a de-identified subject ID, COVID-19 status, age in years and sex. HLA class I and class II types, where available, came from metadata supplied by the sample provider rather than from assay-based typing. Points the paper makes about the study in general: How much clinical and demographic metadata was included differed by source and by participant, and the metadata was provided uncurated.

Whole blood was collected in K2EDTA tubes by collaborating institutions according to the institutions' own protocols. For TCRbeta analysis, collaborator samples were shipped as frozen whole blood, as isolated PBMCs, or as DNA extracted from either sample type. Notes on this clone: What antigen it recognizes has not been identified. Within one base of it there is no much larger clone, and no base qualities were kept.

The immunoSEQ Assay, a bias-controlled multiplex PCR, was used to amplify TCRbeta CDR3 regions from genomic DNA. The authors' pipeline ran thus. The number of nucleated cells in each sample was estimated from the amplification of reference gene primers within the assay. To quantify the absolute abundance of each unique TCRbeta CDR3 rearrangement, sequence reads were collapsed and filtered. For each sample, productive Simpson clonality was calculated by taking the square root of Simpson's diversity index across productive rearrangements. In its TCRdb copy, this immuneACCESS table keeps in-frame sequences only and misses some clones. Where compared with another copy, unresolved V genes explain less than half of these, and the others have no known cause. V, J and clone size are taken as reported in that table, and D and trimming were inferred from the DNA itself. For this sample the table gives some 250,000 clones, of which roughly nine tenths were detected only once. The ten biggest clones cover 6.2% of the sample.

This TCR was sampled from a man aged 55 to 70 with acute or convalescent COVID-19. The sample was peripheral blood.

Here the CDR3 is given as CASSGGWTGELFF. The nucleotides are TGTGCCAGCAGCGGGGGGTGGACCGGGGAGCTGTTTTTT. This chain is built from TRBV3-1 (or the pseudogene TRBV3-2) and TRBJ2-2; TRBD2 might be the D gene, on 6 matching bases. V was cut back by 5 bases and J by 5 bases, leaving a gap of 9 bases between them. The CDR3 spans 13 residues, from the cysteine through the phenylalanine. Only the CDR3 part of the read is kept: 39 bases, read in frame from the first base. Based on the germline V gene (reference sequence), the CDR1 and CDR2 sequences are LGHDT and YNNKEL.